This TCR beta chain was retrieved from a study of blood T cells in healthy people across ages. Study-wide results and limits: Estimated diversity that came from one million T cells was considered an underestimate. Significant beta diversity loss was already apparent by age roughly 43, declining roughly linearly.

This clonotype turned up a few times. Its antigen is not known. A sample-barcoded 5' primer and a J-beta primer mix were used in a second PCR of roughly 7 to 11 cycles. TCRdb called the 5' RACE reads again in MiXCR, with one record for every CDR3 protein. The sample has about 780,000 distinct CDR3 sequences, under 80% seen once. The J segment lost 0 bases and the V segment lost 7 bases, leaving 7 bases of the junction unmatched. This CDR3 spans 15 amino acids. The germline gives CDR1 SGHTA, CDR2 FQGNSA. Collection of ten milliliters of peripheral blood was performed for each donor. This receptor was taken from a man in his thirties or forties in good health. The rearrangement joins TRBV7-2 to TRBJ1-2; 8 bases fit TRBD1. The material sequenced was blood. Here the CDR3 DNA reads TGTGCCAGCAAAGCCGGACAGGGAGCTAACTATGGCTACACCTTC. Protein: CASKAGQGANYGYTF.